The clone carrying this T cell receptor beta chain showed up many times. Its antigen is still unknown. The entry originates in a study of T cells in Graves' hyperthyroidism and ophthalmopathy. Study outcomes and limitations: Most expanded thyroid clonotypes above 0.001 also appeared in blood.

Per the germline V gene, CDR1 is MDHEN and CDR2 is SYDVKM. The CDR3 covers 15 residues. Trimming stripped 6 bases from V and 2 bases from J, with 17 bases between. RNA transcripts gave rise to amplified TCR beta CDR3 regions. Using the HTBI primer set, a first-round RT-PCR was run on the TCR CDR3. One entry per CDR3 protein, called by TCRdb with MiXCR from the multiplex PCR reads. The data contain a few hundred thousand distinct CDR3 sequences, more than 15% of them singletons. Hyperthyroidism had been newly diagnosed in patients aged 18 to 65, and its duration was under 2 months. Cells are PBMCs isolated from roughly 9.3 ml of fresh blood.

The chain recombines TRBV28 with TRBJ2-7, with a weak D call TRBD1 (5 bases). This clonotype was sampled from a woman aged 25-40 years with Graves' hyperthyroidism. Specimen: blood. The CDR3 spells CASSPLGVGAYEQYF. The CDR3 nucleotides are TGTGCCAGCAGCCCTCTTGGGGTAGGGGCCTACGAGCAGTACTTC.